The rows below give T cell receptor beta chains drawn from one sample of a study of follicular helper T cells after annual influenza vaccination. The protocol was immunoSEQ multiplex PCR, while the TCRdb copy is restricted to in-frame clones and leaves out a portion. The sample yields about 14,000 clones, 84% seen once. The material was CXCR5- memory CD4+ T cells sorted from blood, obtained on the day of influenza vaccination. These receptors all come from an adult who received the influenza vaccine. CDR3s include the opening cysteine and the closing phenylalanine or tryptophan. Each record gives: J gene, clone size, D gene, V gene, CDR3 protein, CDR3 DNA. The D gene is left open where the match is weak. Clone sizes are given selectively: once, few, many, or a class where the clone is expanded.

TRBJ1-1,-,TRBD1,TRBV19,CASSVTTGVGTEAFF,TGTGCCAGTAGTGTAACGACAGGGGTCGGTACTGAAGCTTTCTTT
TRBJ2-7,-,TRBD1,TRBV10-1,CASSESKRTGGSYEQYF,TGCGCCAGCAGTGAGTCCAAGCGGACAGGGGGTTCCTACGAGCAGTACTTC
TRBJ2-1,-,TRBD2,TRBV4-3,CASSQSRDYRSFSYNEQFF,TGCGCCAGCAGCCAGAGCCGGGACTACCGGTCGTTCTCCTACAATGAGCAGTTCTTC
TRBJ2-1,-,TRBD2,TRBV5-6,CASSLIVAGALREQFF,TGTGCCAGCAGCCTCATAGTAGCGGGGGCCCTCCGGGAGCAGTTCTTC
TRBJ2-3,-,TRBD2,TRBV5-4,CASSPWTSGPTDTQYF,TGTGCCAGCAGCCCCTGGACTAGCGGACCCACAGATACGCAGTATTTT
TRBJ2-3,once,-,TRBV11-2,CASSLRVGGPDTQYF,TGTGCCAGCAGCCTTCGTGTCGGGGGGCCAGATACGCAGTATTTT
TRBJ1-4,-,-,TRBV28,CASTGNNEKLFF,TGTGCCAGCACAGGGAATAATGAAAAACTGTTTTTT
TRBJ2-3,-,-,TRBV11-2,CASSSRQSSDTQYF,TGTGCCAGCAGCTCCCGACAGTCCTCAGATACGCAGTATTTT
TRBJ2-1,-,-,TRBV7-2,CASSLGLAPTYNEQFF,TGTGCCAGCAGCTTAGGGCTAGCGCCCACTTACAATGAGCAGTTCTTC
TRBJ1-1,-,-,TRBV15,CATSRDIRNTEAFF,TGTGCCACCAGCAGGGACATAAGGAACACTGAAGCTTTCTTT
TRBJ2-1,-,-,TRBV5-4,CASSLISGVRNEQFF,TGTGCCAGCAGCTTGATTTCGGGGGTTCGCAATGAGCAGTTCTTC
TRBJ2-1,-,TRBD1,TRBV4-3,CASSRSTGGYNEQFF,TGCGCCAGCAGCCGGAGTACAGGGGGATACAATGAGCAGTTCTTC
TRBJ1-2,-,TRBD1,TRBV7-2,CASSRGQYGYTF,TGTGCCAGCAGCAGGGGACAGTATGGCTACACCTTC
TRBJ2-1,-,-,TRBV5-1,CASSQSPEVGNEQFF,TGCGCCAGCAGCCAAAGCCCGGAGGTTGGCAATGAGCAGTTCTTC
TRBJ2-3,-,-,TRBV2,CASSRETDTQYF,TGTGCCAGCAGCAGGGAGACAGATACGCAGTATTTT
TRBJ1-1,-,-,TRBV28,CASSLRPALNTEAFF,TGTGCCAGCAGTCTCCGACCGGCCCTGAACACTGAAGCTTTCTTT
TRBJ1-1,once,TRBD1,TRBV5-1,CASSLFVGQGANTEAFF,TGCGCCAGCAGCTTGTTCGTCGGACAGGGGGCGAACACTGAAGCTTTCTTT
TRBJ1-2,-,-,TRBV27,CASSSTGGGYGYTF,TGTGCCAGCAGTTCGACAGGAGGGGGCTATGGCTACACCTTC
TRBJ1-4,-,-,TRBV10-2,CASSKQGVREKLFF,TGCGCCAGCAGTAAACAGGGAGTGCGCGAAAAACTGTTTTTT
TRBJ2-1,-,-,TRBV28,CASSFQDSYNEQFF,TGTGCCAGCAGTTTTCAGGACTCCTACAATGAGCAGTTCTTC
TRBJ2-1,-,-,TRBV7-9,CASSLALDSRGQFF,TGTGCCAGCAGCTTAGCCTTGGACAGTCGGGGTCAGTTCTTC
TRBJ2-2,once,-,TRBV4-3,CASSPTGRGNTGELFF,TGCGCCAGCAGCCCTACAGGTCGGGGGAACACCGGGGAGCTGTTTTTT
TRBJ2-2,-,TRBD1,TRBV7-9,CASSWTGIPGELFF,TGTGCCAGCAGCTGGACAGGGATCCCCGGGGAGCTGTTTTTT
TRBJ2-1,-,TRBD2,TRBV9,CASSAPSGLAGGRLVYEQFF,TGTGCCAGCAGCGCCCCCTCGGGACTAGCGGGGGGGCGCCTTGTTTATGAGCAGTTCTTC
TRBJ2-1,-,TRBD1,TRBV15,CATSPRPGQGKYEQFF,TGTGCCACCAGCCCCCGACCGGGACAGGGTAAATATGAGCAGTTCTTC
TRBJ1-6,-,-,TRBV6-1,CASRPSSGVSSPLHF,TGTGCCAGCCGCCCCAGTTCGGGGGTCAGTTCACCCCTCCACTTT
TRBJ2-2,few,TRBD1,TRBV5-1,CASRVAGGSGELFF,TGCGCCAGCAGGGTGGCAGGGGGATCCGGGGAGCTGTTTTTT
TRBJ2-3,-,TRBD2,TRBV7-2,CASSLVGTNPDTQYF,TGTGCCAGCAGCTTAGTGGGGACTAACCCAGATACGCAGTATTTT
TRBJ2-5,once,-,TRBV29-1,CSVATARQETQYF,TGCAGCGTTGCGACAGCCAGGCAAGAGACCCAGTACTTC
TRBJ1-6,-,-,TRBV5-6,CASSLAKNSPLHF,TGTGCCAGCAGCTTGGCGAAGAATTCACCCCTCCACTTT
TRBJ1-4,-,TRBD1,TRBV28,CASSDPTGIGNEKLFF,TGTGCCAGCAGTGATCCGACAGGGATAGGTAATGAAAAACTGTTTTTT
TRBJ2-3,-,-,TRBV14,CASSQFIGKGTDTQYF,TGTGCCAGCAGCCAATTTATAGGAAAGGGAACAGATACGCAGTATTTT
TRBJ2-1,-,TRBD2,TRBV10-3,CAISEHVGTSGNNEQFF,TGTGCCATCAGTGAGCATGTTGGGACTAGCGGTAACAATGAGCAGTTCTTC
TRBJ1-3,few,-,TRBV7-9,CASSDLLSGNTIYF,TGTGCCAGCAGCGACCTCCTCTCTGGAAACACCATATATTTT
TRBJ2-7,-,-,TRBV7-8,CASSSSPLWAKPYEQYF,TGTGCCAGCAGCTCGTCCCCTTTGTGGGCTAAGCCCTACGAGCAGTACTTC
TRBJ2-7,few,-,TRBV2,CASSENGFYEQYF,TGTGCCAGCAGTGAAAACGGGTTCTACGAGCAGTACTTC
TRBJ2-2,-,-,TRBV11-2,CASSLGGLRVGELFF,TGTGCCAGCAGCTTAGGGGGCCTAAGGGTCGGGGAGCTGTTTTTT
TRBJ1-1,-,TRBD1,TRBV6-5,CASSFTGARGEAFF,TGTGCCAGCAGCTTCACAGGGGCACGGGGTGAAGCTTTCTTT
TRBJ2-2,-,TRBD2,TRBV2,CASRGLGGELFF,TGTGCCAGCAGAGGACTAGGCGGGGAGCTGTTTTTT
TRBJ2-3,-,TRBD2,TRBV2,CASSAGTSGAGGLYF,TGTGCCAGCAGTGCTGGGACTAGCGGGGCCGGGGGTTTGTATTTT
TRBJ2-5,-,-,TRBV11-2,CASSNDRTQETQYF,TGTGCCAGCAGCAACGACAGGACCCAAGAGACCCAGTACTTC
TRBJ2-3,-,TRBD2,TRBV5-1,CASSWTSGGAATDTQYF,TGCGCCAGCAGCTGGACTAGCGGGGGGGCCGCCACAGATACGCAGTATTTT
TRBJ1-1,-,TRBD1,TRBV29-1,CSVERAGGGWDTEAFF,TGCAGCGTTGAAAGGGCAGGGGGCGGGTGGGACACTGAAGCTTTCTTT
TRBJ1-6,-,TRBD1,TRBV27,CASSFLRQGPLGSPLHF,TGTGCCAGCAGTTTCCTAAGACAGGGGCCCTTGGGTTCACCCCTCCACTTT
TRBJ2-7,-,TRBD1,TRBV11-2,CASRRPGQGGEQYF,TGTGCCAGCAGGAGGCCGGGACAGGGGGGTGAGCAGTACTTC
TRBJ1-5,-,-,TRBV28,CASSLGQGWVQPQHF,TGTGCCAGCAGTTTGGGGCAGGGTTGGGTTCAGCCCCAGCATTTT
TRBJ1-4,-,-,TRBV6-6,CASSWGARAEKLFF,TGTGCCAGCAGTTGGGGGGCGCGAGCGGAAAAACTGTTTTTT
TRBJ2-7,-,-,TRBV18,CASSPSVGTYEQYF,TGTGCCAGCTCACCATCGGTCGGGACCTACGAGCAGTACTTC
TRBJ2-4,-,-,TRBV7-2,CASSPQGPKNIQYF,TGTGCCAGCAGCCCCCAGGGGCCCAAAAACATTCAGTACTTC
TRBJ2-1,-,TRBD2,TRBV7-9,CASSLPGLAYNEQFF,TGTGCCAGCAGCTTACCGGGACTAGCGTACAATGAGCAGTTCTTC
TRBJ2-5,-,-,TRBV2,CASSQGRETQYF,TGTGCCAGCAGCCAGGGGCGGGAGACCCAGTACTTC
TRBJ1-5,-,-,TRBV2,CASISLLSNQPQHF,TGTGCCAGCATCAGTTTACTTAGCAATCAGCCCCAGCATTTT
TRBJ2-1,-,-,TRBV25-1,CASSELTGFSYNEQFF,TGTGCCAGCAGTGAATTGACCGGGTTCTCCTACAATGAGCAGTTCTTC
TRBJ1-3,-,TRBD1,TRBV5-6,CASRSRQGSGNTIYF,TGTGCCAGCAGAAGTAGACAGGGCTCTGGAAACACCATATATTTT